These 27 T cell receptor beta chains came from one sample sequenced in a study of blood T cell repertoires in COVID-19. Here immunoSEQ multiplex PCR was the method, and the copy in TCRdb shows in-frame clones only, minus some. The sample holds 90,000 to 100,000 clones, 84% seen once. The sequencing input was peripheral blood. Source of these receptors: a man in his 70s with active or convalescent COVID-19.

V usage is TRBV2 and J usage is TRBJ1-3; D is perhaps TRBD1 (5 bases). Germline loops: CDR1 SNHLY, CDR2 FYNNEI. The CDR3 has 16 amino acids. Trimming cost V 4 bases and J 0 bases, with 13 bases left between them. The CDR3 spells CASSVSTANSGNTIYF. The CDR3 DNA reads as TGTGCCAGCAGTGTCTCGACAGCCAACTCTGGAAACACCATATATTTT.

The rearrangement uses TRBV10-3 and TRBJ2-2; 10 bases match TRBD1. The length of the CDR3 is 17 residues. Trimming cost V 4 bases and J 2 bases; bases outside gene matches: 7. From germline, CDR1 is ENHRY and CDR2 SYGVKD. CDR3 amino acids: CAISAPGTGANTGELFF. In DNA form, the CDR3 reads TGTGCCATCAGTGCCCCCGGGACAGGGGCTAACACCGGGGAGCTGTTTTTT.

The chain recombines TRBV2 with TRBJ1-1; maybe TRBD1 (5 bases). The CDR3 is 13 residues long. Germline loops: CDR1 SNHLY, CDR2 FYNNEI. V lost 7 bases and J 1 base, leaving 10 bases between the germline ends. The CDR3 bases are TGTGCCAGCAATACCGACAGGAACACTGAAGCTTTCTTT. It translates to CASNTDRNTEAFF.

This chain joins TRBV9 and TRBJ2-6; 10 bases map to TRBD1. CDR1 and CDR2 (germline): SGDLS, YYNGEE. The CDR3 runs to 17 residues. The trim removed 0 bases at V and 4 bases at J, leaving 4 bases unmatched. The CDR3 spells CASSVGGTGVGANVLTF. The CDR3 nucleotides read TGTGCCAGCAGCGTAGGAGGGACAGGGGTCGGGGCCAACGTCCTGACTTTC.

The gene calls are TRBV2 and TRBJ2-5, with D possibly TRBD2 on 5 matching bases. V dropped 4 bases and J dropped 4 bases, with 13 bases sitting between them. The length of the CDR3 is 14 residues. Germline CDR1 reads SNHLY; CDR2 reads FYNNEI. The CDR3 DNA reads TGTGCCAGCAGTGCGGGTAGAGGGAGAGAGACCCAGTACTTC. Protein: CASSAGRGRETQYF.

The CDR3 loop is CASSLGAGPYNEQFF. As DNA, the CDR3 is TGTGCCAGCAGCTTAGGAGCGGGGCCCTACAATGAGCAGTTCTTC. V and J are TRBV7-2 and TRBJ2-1; 7 bases map to TRBD2. With V trimmed by 1 base and J by 2 bases, 2 bases remained unmatched. This CDR3 contains 15 residues. CDR1 is SGHTA and CDR2 is FQGNSA in the germline V gene.

The CDR3 nucleotides are TGTGCCAGCAGTTTAGGGGGGGCGCGCAATCAGCCCCAGCATTTT. Translated: CASSLGGARNQPQHF. V usage is TRBV27 and J usage is TRBJ1-5; TRBD1 might be the D (6 bases). There are 15 residues in the CDR3. CDR1 and CDR2 (germline): MNHEY, SMNVEV (reference sequence). V gave up 2 bases and J gave up 2 bases, with 10 bases separating them.

The V and J genes are TRBV2 and TRBJ1-3, with no clear D. Germline loops: CDR1 SNHLY, CDR2 FYNNEI. V was cut by 2 bases and J by 4 bases, with 3 bases left in between. CDR3 length: 12 residues. CDR3 sequence: CASSEQGNTIYF. CDR3 DNA: TGTGCCAGCAGTGAACAGGGAAACACCATATATTTT.

This clone was found a few times. The chain combines TRBV28 with TRBJ1-3, with D possibly being TRBD1 (6 bases). Trimming took 3 bases from V and 3 from J, leaving 15 bases between them. This CDR3 has 16 amino acids. Germline CDR1 MDHEN, CDR2 SYDVKM. The chain's CDR3 is CASSFIRGVGGNTIYF. DNA of the CDR3: TGTGCCAGCAGTTTTATCAGGGGAGTAGGTGGAAACACCATATATTTT.

This rearrangement joins TRBV7-3 to TRBJ2-1; maybe TRBD2 (7 bases). Germline loops: CDR1 SGHTA, CDR2 FQGTGA. This CDR3 region has 17 residues. Trimming left V 2 bases short and J 6 bases short, with 20 bases between. The CDR3 loop reads CASSLDRGAIVLNEQFF. CDR3 sequence (DNA): TGTGCCAGCAGCTTAGATCGGGGGGCAATTGTCCTCAATGAGCAGTTCTTC.

The V gene is TRBV3-1 (or the pseudogene TRBV3-2), the J gene TRBJ2-2; 10 bases are a match to TRBD2. The CDR3 is 18 amino acids. V was pared by 6 bases and J by 2 bases, with 12 bases of the junction left unmatched. The germline V gene has CDR1 LGHDT and CDR2 YNNKEL (reference sequence). Written as DNA, the CDR3 is TGTGCCAGCAGACACAGAGTAGCGGGGGGAGACAACACCGGGGAGCTGTTTTTT. It codes for CASRHRVAGGDNTGELFF.

This clone was seen ten or more times. V and J are TRBV7-9 and TRBJ2-2, with a tentative D call TRBD1 (6 bases). CDR3 length: 15 residues. Germline lookup yields CDR1 SEHNR and CDR2 FQNEAQ (reference sequence). V gave up 4 bases and J gave up 4 bases, with 13 bases separating them. CDR3 amino acids: CASSSRQGITGELFF. CDR3 DNA: TGTGCCAGCAGCTCCCGTCAGGGGATCACCGGGGAGCTGTTTTTT.

V gene TRBV3-1 (or the pseudogene TRBV3-2) combines with J gene TRBJ1-1, with TRBD1 as a possible D gene (6 bases). The V end was cut by 6 bases, the J end by 5 bases, with 16 bases between. The CDR3 extends over 14 amino acids. CDR1 is LGHDT, CDR2 YNNKEL, per germline (reference sequence). CDR3 DNA sequence: TGTGCCAGCAGTCCTACAGGGTGGGGGACTGAAGCTTTCTTT. Encoded protein: CASSPTGWGTEAFF.

The gene calls are TRBV5-1 and TRBJ2-1; 9 bases match TRBD2. V dropped 2 bases and J dropped 8; count of bases not matched to a gene: 11. The CDR3 length is 16 residues. Germline V gene data show CDR1 as SGHRS and CDR2 as YFSETQ. CDR3 nucleotide sequence: TGCGCCAGCAGCTTAGGGGGGCGGGGGGGTATACATGAGCAGTTCTTC. Translated, it gives CASSLGGRGGIHEQFF.

The gene calls are TRBV18 and TRBJ1-2; 7 bases are a match to TRBD1. The CDR3 contains 13 residues. CDR1 is KGHSH, CDR2 LQKENI, per germline. J was trimmed by 8 bases and V by 3 bases; bases with no gene match: 6. The CDR3 protein is CASSPDRVEGYTF. The CDR3 region has the DNA TGTGCCAGCTCACCCGACAGGGTCGAGGGCTACACCTTC.

The V gene is TRBV28, the J gene TRBJ1-2; 10 nucleotides agree with TRBD1. This CDR3 spans 16 amino acids. Germline V lookup: CDR1 MDHEN, CDR2 SYDVKM. The J segment lost 7 bases and the V segment lost 6 bases, leaving 14 bases of the junction unmatched. The CDR3 DNA is TGTGCCAGCAGATATTCAGCCCGGACAGGGGGGGGTGGCTACACCTTC. Its translation is CASRYSARTGGGGYTF.

The rearrangement joins TRBV2 to TRBJ1-1; 8 nucleotides agree with TRBD1. Germline assignment: CDR1 SNHLY and CDR2 FYNNEI. The V gene end was trimmed by 3 bases and the J gene end by 4 bases; junction bases not matched to a gene: 7. The CDR3 extends over 15 amino acids. Written as DNA, the CDR3 is TGTGCCAGCAGTGATCAGGGGGCAGGGAGCACTGAAGCTTTCTTT. It is translated as CASSDQGAGSTEAFF.

J is TRBJ2-3 and V is TRBV7-9; 9 nucleotides agree with TRBD1. V was clipped by 11 bases and J by 5 bases; unmatched bases: 14. Per the germline V gene, CDR1 is SEHNR and CDR2 is FQNEAQ (reference sequence). This CDR3 has 15 residues. The chain's CDR3 is CAGAPGQGFIDTQYF. DNA for the CDR3: TGTGCCGGGGCCCCGGGACAGGGTTTTATAGATACGCAGTATTTT.

This chain links TRBV28 with TRBJ2-7; 7 bases match TRBD2. CDR1 is MDHEN, CDR2 SYDVKM, per germline. V lost 6 bases, J lost 5 bases, and 13 bases stayed unmatched. The CDR3 spans 15 residues. This chain's CDR3 is CASSELAGELDEQYF. The CDR3 DNA sequence: TGTGCCAGCAGCGAACTCGCGGGGGAACTGGACGAGCAGTACTTC.

This chain joins TRBV9 and TRBJ2-2, with 10 bases lining up with TRBD2. The CDR3 length is 15 residues. The junction had 0 bases not matched to a gene; V was cut back by 0 bases and J by 4 bases. CDR1 and CDR2 (germline): SGDLS, YYNGEE. The CDR3 is CASSVGLAGTGELFF. The DNA for the CDR3 is TGTGCCAGCAGCGTAGGACTAGCGGGCACCGGGGAGCTGTTTTTT.

V and J are TRBV29-1 and TRBJ1-5, with D perhaps TRBD1 (5 bases). Germline V gene data show CDR1 as SQVTM and CDR2 as ANQGSEA. V was clipped by 4 bases and J by 6 bases, with 13 bases between them. The CDR3 has 13 residues. The CDR3 DNA sequence: TGCAGCGTTGTCGGCAGGGTTGGTCAGCCCCAGCATTTT. Its translation is CSVVGRVGQPQHF.

The chain joins TRBV19 to TRBJ1-2; TRBD1 matches at 9 bases. V shed 4 bases, J shed 2 bases, and the junction held 8 bases outside the gene matches. The germline CDR1 and CDR2 sequences are LNHDA and SQIVND (reference sequence). The CDR3 is 16 amino acids. The CDR3 DNA is TGTGCCAGTAGTAACGGACAGGGGACAAAAAACTATGGCTACACCTTC. Protein: CASSNGQGTKNYGYTF. Supplemented by reference TRBV19 and TRBJ1-2, the full variable domain reads DGGITQSPKYLFRKEGQNVTLSCEQNLNHDAMYWYRQDPGQGLRLIYYSQIVNDFQKGDIAEGYSVSREKKESFPLTVTSAQKNPTAFYLCASSNGQGTKNYGYTFGSGTRLTVV.

The chain links TRBV5-5 to TRBJ2-7; D call uncertain. Germline V gene lookup returns CDR1 SGHKS and CDR2 YYEKEE (reference sequence). The CDR3 totals 14 residues. V was clipped by 2 bases and J by 2 bases, with 11 bases between them. CDR3 bases: TGTGCCAGCAGCTTCACACGAAAACCCTACGAGCAGTACTTC. Translating gives CASSFTRKPYEQYF.

The rearrangement joins TRBV5-1 to TRBJ2-3, with 7 bases aligning to TRBD1. The ends lost 4 bases at V and 5 bases at J; junction bases unmatched: 16. Looked up from germline, CDR1 is SGHRS and CDR2 is YFSETQ. This CDR3 contains 17 residues. DNA for the CDR3: TGCGCCAGCAGCAAACTACGACAGGGCCCCACCGGAGATACGCAGTATTTT. Translated, it gives CASSKLRQGPTGDTQYF.

The chain has TRBV10-3 and TRBJ1-1, with 9 bases aligning to TRBD1. Germline CDR1 reads ENHRY; CDR2 reads SYGVKD. J gave up 4 bases and V 2 bases, and 5 bases lay outside the gene matches. The CDR3 is made up of 15 amino acids. This chain's CDR3 is CAISEDRGGVTEAFF. The CDR3 nucleotides are TGTGCCATCAGTGAGGACAGGGGGGGAGTCACTGAAGCTTTCTTT.

This chain connects TRBV3-1 (or the pseudogene TRBV3-2) to TRBJ1-4; a possible D gene is TRBD1 (5 bases). Trimming cost V 3 bases and J 2 bases, with 7 bases left between them. The CDR3 has 14 residues. The germline gives CDR1 LGHDT, CDR2 YNNKEL (reference sequence). This chain's CDR3 is CASSQRQTNEKLFF. As DNA, the CDR3 is TGTGCCAGCAGCCAGAGACAGACTAATGAAAAACTGTTTTTT.

The chain carries TRBV19 and TRBJ1-1, with 12 bases fitting TRBD1. This CDR3 contains 16 residues. After removal of 4 bases from V and 4 bases from J, the junction contained 7 bases not matched to a gene. CDR1 and CDR2 from the germline V gene are LNHDA and SQIVND (reference sequence). The CDR3 DNA sequence: TGTGCCAGTAGTACCTGGGACAGGGGGCTGGTCACTGAAGCTTTCTTT. As protein: CASSTWDRGLVTEAFF. The complete variable domain, with remaining parts taken from reference TRBV19 and TRBJ1-1, reads DGGITQSPKYLFRKEGQNVTLSCEQNLNHDAMYWYRQDPGQGLRLIYYSQIVNDFQKGDIAEGYSVSREKKESFPLTVTSAQKNPTAFYLCASSTWDRGLVTEAFFGQGTRLTVV.